Shown below are 8 T cell receptor beta chains from a single sample sequenced in a study of T-cell memory formation after mild COVID-19. TCRdb called the 5' RACE reads again in MiXCR, with one record for every CDR3 protein. The profile shows 280,000 or so distinct CDR3 sequences, around 8% of them singletons. Source material: PBMCs or a T cell subset sorted from them (not recorded which). These receptor sequences come from a man between 18 and 35 years old who had mild COVID-19 (a few samples of this study predate the infection). Cell type and time point are not known.

This clonotype was counted at least ten times. V gene TRBV20-1 combines with J gene TRBJ1-3, with D unresolved. V shed 0 bases and J shed 4 bases, with 10 bases lying between them. Germline CDR1 and CDR2: DFQATT and SNEGSKA (reference sequence). CDR3 length: 14 amino acids. The CDR3 here is CSARDRAAGNTIYF. The CDR3, as DNA: TGCAGTGCTAGAGATAGGGCAGCAGGAAACACCATATATTTT.

The chain links TRBV6-5 to TRBJ1-1; D remains unclear. Germline-derived CDR1 and CDR2 are MNHEY and SVGAGI. The CDR3 consists of 15 residues. Between the trimmed V and J ends, which lost 0 bases and 3 bases, there was a span of 11 bases. The CDR3, as DNA: TGTGCCAGCAGTTACTCGGTAATCTTTGACACTGAAGCTTTCTTT. Protein product: CASSYSVIFDTEAFF.

V and J are TRBV20-1 and TRBJ1-1; D possibly corresponds to TRBD1 (5 bases). This CDR3 spans 14 amino acids. V lost 6 bases and J lost 3, with 17 bases in between. Germline CDR1 reads DFQATT; CDR2 reads SNEGSKA (reference sequence). The CDR3 region has the DNA TGCAGTGCCCCCGCGCGGGGCCGGGACACTGAAGCTTTCTTT. It encodes CSAPARGRDTEAFF.

The sample holds many counts of this clonotype. The V call is TRBV24-1, the J call TRBJ2-1; D is unclear. Per the germline V gene, CDR1 is KGHDR and CDR2 is SFDVKD. CDR3 size: 13 residues. Deletions cut 3 bases from V and 6 bases from J, with 8 bases between. CDR3 residues: CATSDPNSNEQFF. The CDR3 DNA follows: TGTGCCACCAGTGATCCTAATTCCAATGAGCAGTTCTTC.

CDR3 bases: TGCAGCGTCGGGACAGGGGGCCTGGCCTATGGCTACACCTTC. Encoded protein: CSVGTGGLAYGYTF. The gene calls are TRBV29-1 and TRBJ1-2; 12 bases are a match to TRBD1. Germline V gene sequence: CDR1 SQVTM, CDR2 ANQGSEA. This CDR3 contains 14 residues. With 6 bases clipped from V and 4 bases from J, the junction kept 6 bases outside the gene matches.

At least ten counts were recorded for this clonotype. The chain combines TRBV10-3 with TRBJ2-1; TRBD2 matches at 9 bases. This CDR3 is built from 14 residues. V was pared by 9 bases and J by 9 bases, with 12 bases of the junction left unmatched. In germline, CDR1 is ENHRY, CDR2 SYGVKD. This CDR3 reads CAIGPSGAVSEQFF. The DNA for the CDR3 is TGTGCCATAGGGCCTAGCGGGGCTGTCTCTGAGCAGTTCTTC.

This clonotype was picked up many times. V and J are TRBV14 and TRBJ2-4; D possibly corresponds to TRBD2 (6 bases). Deletions cut 3 bases from V and 0 bases from J, with 12 bases between. CDR1 is SGHDN and CDR2 is FVKESK in the germline V gene. The CDR3 totals 16 residues. CDR3 DNA: TGTGCCAGCAGCCAGTGGAGGGTAAAAGCCAAAAACATTCAGTACTTC. This encodes CASSQWRVKAKNIQYF.

A few counts support this clonotype. The V gene is TRBV20-1, the J gene TRBJ1-1; 8 positions agree with TRBD1. V gave up 4 bases and J gave up 5 bases; unmatched junction bases: 0. Germline CDR1 and CDR2: DFQATT and SNEGSKA (reference sequence). The CDR3 is made up of 11 amino acids. The CDR3 spells CSANRGTEAFF. In DNA, the CDR3 is TGCAGTGCTAACAGGGGGACTGAAGCTTTCTTT.